These T cell receptor beta chains were read from a single sample in a study of human T cells and chemical hapten exposure. Via MiXCR, TCRdb re-called the 5' RACE reads, giving one row per CDR3 protein. This sample has more than 75,000 distinct CDR3 sequences; 15% to 20% occur once, and the top ten carry approximately 6.3%. The receptors come from a female donor in good health. Both conserved end residues are part of each CDR3. The D gene is left open where the match is weak. Size is stated for part of the rows, as once, few or many counts, or as a class when the clone is expanded.

>TRBV7-9|TRBD2|few|TRBJ2-5
CASSLRTSGQETQYF
TGTGCCAGCAGCTTACGGACTAGCGGACAAGAGACCCAGTACTTC
>TRBV6-1|NA|NA|TRBJ2-7
CASTEGGVGEQYF
TGTGCCAGCACTGAAGGCGGAGTCGGCGAGCAGTACTTC
>TRBV28|NA|few|TRBJ2-1
CASSLRRTLYNEQFF
TGTGCCAGCAGTTTGCGGAGGACCCTCTACAATGAGCAGTTCTTC
>TRBV28|NA|NA|TRBJ1-6
CASSPREGTSEEPLHF
TGTGCCAGCAGCCCAAGAGAGGGGACAAGTGAGGAACCCCTCCACTTT
>TRBV10-3|NA|few|TRBJ1-1
CAISEENTEAFF
TGTGCCATCAGTGAGGAGAACACTGAAGCTTTCTTT
>TRBV27|NA|few|TRBJ2-1
CASSPIGGSKFF
TGTGCCAGCAGTCCCATAGGGGGTTCTAAGTTCTTC
>TRBV20-1|NA|few|TRBJ2-4
CSASHGGSKNIQYF
TGCAGTGCTAGTCATGGGGGCAGTAAAAACATTCAGTACTTC
>TRBV5-1|NA|NA|TRBJ2-3
CASSLSIRQRPGTDTQYF
TGCGCCAGCAGCTTGTCCATTAGGCAGAGGCCGGGCACAGATACGCAGTATTTT
>TRBV9|TRBD2|few|TRBJ2-5
CASTSLAGEETQYF
TGTGCCAGCACTTCGCTAGCGGGGGAGGAGACCCAGTACTTC
>TRBV9|TRBD2|few|TRBJ2-2
CASSADGTSGRSFHTGELFF
TGTGCCAGCAGCGCCGACGGGACTAGCGGGAGAAGTTTCCACACCGGGGAGCTGTTTTTT
>TRBV10-3|TRBD2|few|TRBJ2-3
CAISELLASTDTQYF
TGTGCCATCAGTGAGTTACTAGCGAGCACAGATACGCAGTATTTT
>TRBV20-1|TRBD2|NA|TRBJ2-1
CSASSGRDNEQFF
TGCAGTGCTAGCAGCGGGAGGGACAATGAGCAGTTCTTC
>TRBV3-1|NA|few|TRBJ2-2
CASSPTTSGGGELFF
TGTGCCAGCAGCCCCACGACTTCCGGGGGCGGGGAGCTGTTTTTT
>TRBV23-1|TRBD1|NA|TRBJ2-3
CASSYGQGSSDTQYF
TGCGCCAGCAGTTACGGACAGGGAAGTTCAGATACGCAGTATTTT
>TRBV12-3/TRBV12-4|NA|NA|TRBJ1-5
CASRPTVSNQPQHF
TGTGCCAGCAGACCGACAGTTAGCAATCAGCCCCAGCATTTT
>TRBV11-2|NA|many|TRBJ1-4
CASSLSTNEKLFF
TGTGCCAGCAGCCTCAGTACAAATGAAAAACTGTTTTTT
>TRBV7-2|TRBD2|few|TRBJ2-1
CASSLVRVTSGGEQFF
TGTGCCAGCAGCTTAGTTAGGGTGACTAGCGGAGGTGAGCAGTTCTTC
>TRBV6-2/TRBV6-3|NA|NA|TRBJ1-6
CASSPFGQTSNSPLHF
TGTGCCAGCAGCCCTTTTGGACAGACCAGTAATTCACCCCTCCACTTT
>TRBV28|NA|few|TRBJ1-2
CASSARGPGGYGYTF
TGTGCCAGCAGCGCACGGGGGCCTGGCGGCTATGGCTACACCTTC
>TRBV27|NA|few|TRBJ2-7
CASSLTGSTYEQYF
TGTGCCAGCAGCTTGACAGGTTCGACGTACGAGCAGTACTTC
>TRBV7-9|TRBD1|NA|TRBJ2-7
CASSTATGMTYEQYF
TGTGCCAGCAGCACCGCGACAGGGATGACCTACGAGCAGTACTTC
>TRBV9|NA|few|TRBJ2-1
CASSVGGRGIDEQFF
TGTGCCAGCAGCGTAGGGGGGAGGGGGATCGATGAGCAGTTCTTC
>TRBV28|TRBD2|NA|TRBJ2-1
CASSSGGGNEQFF
TGTGCCAGCAGTTCCGGGGGGGGTAATGAGCAGTTCTTC
>TRBV29-1|NA|NA|TRBJ1-1
CSVLKTENTEAFF
TGCAGCGTCTTAAAGACAGAGAACACTGAAGCTTTCTTT
>TRBV25-1|NA|once|TRBJ2-2
CASSESQRNTGELFF
TGTGCCAGCAGTGAATCTCAGCGTAACACCGGGGAGCTGTTTTTT
>TRBV7-9|TRBD2|NA|TRBJ2-5
CASSLARGEETQYF
TGTGCCAGCAGCTTAGCGCGGGGGGAAGAGACCCAGTACTTC